This TCR beta chain was sequenced for a study of human T cells and chemical hapten exposure. Overall study results and limits: DPC sensitization did not alter TCRs above 1 in 1000 frequency. Expanded TCRs formed significantly more large CDR3 similarity clusters than controls.

Details on this clonotype: The target antigen is unknown.

Time point noted: patch test 1, 2 weeks after DPC sensitization. Documented treatment: therapeutic diphenylcyclopropenone sensitization with weekly scalp DPC. The CDR3 extends over 14 amino acids. Trimming removed 3 bases from V and 0 bases from J, with 6 bases in between. From the RACE reads, TCRdb called clonotypes with MiXCR, one entry per CDR3 protein. The data hold approximately 80,000 distinct CDR3 sequences, with roughly 7.1% observed a single time. This sample comprised whole blood, obtained in connection with sensitization to the hapten diphenylcyclopropenone (DPC). This receptor was obtained from a woman aged 30 to 39 with alopecia areata. Some clones in this sample may be carry-over from other donors' samples. This chain uses TRBV12-3 or TRBV12-4 with TRBJ1-5; D uncertain. The CDR3 loop reads CASSLLHSNQPQHF. For the CDR3, the DNA is TGTGCCAGCAGTTTGTTGCATAGCAATCAGCCCCAGCATTTT.